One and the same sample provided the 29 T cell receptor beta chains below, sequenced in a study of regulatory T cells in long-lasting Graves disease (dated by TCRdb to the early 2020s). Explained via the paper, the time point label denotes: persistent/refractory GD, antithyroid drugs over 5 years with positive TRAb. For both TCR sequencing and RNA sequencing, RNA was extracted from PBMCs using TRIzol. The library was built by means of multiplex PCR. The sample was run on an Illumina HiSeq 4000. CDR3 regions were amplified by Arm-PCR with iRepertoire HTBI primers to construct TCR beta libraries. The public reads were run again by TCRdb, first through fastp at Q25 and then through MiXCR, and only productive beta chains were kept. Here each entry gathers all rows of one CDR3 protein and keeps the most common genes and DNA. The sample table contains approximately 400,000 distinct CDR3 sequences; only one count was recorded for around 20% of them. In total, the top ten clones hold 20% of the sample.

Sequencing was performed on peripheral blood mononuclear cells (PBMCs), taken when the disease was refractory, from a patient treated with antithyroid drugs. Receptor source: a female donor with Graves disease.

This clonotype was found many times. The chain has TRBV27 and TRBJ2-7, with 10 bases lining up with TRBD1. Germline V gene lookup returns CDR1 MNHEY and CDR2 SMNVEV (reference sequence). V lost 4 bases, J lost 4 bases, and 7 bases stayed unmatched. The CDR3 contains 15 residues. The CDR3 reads CASSSRQGALYEQYF. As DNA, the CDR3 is TGTGCCAGCAGTTCGAGACAGGGGGCTTTGTACGAGCAGTACTTC.

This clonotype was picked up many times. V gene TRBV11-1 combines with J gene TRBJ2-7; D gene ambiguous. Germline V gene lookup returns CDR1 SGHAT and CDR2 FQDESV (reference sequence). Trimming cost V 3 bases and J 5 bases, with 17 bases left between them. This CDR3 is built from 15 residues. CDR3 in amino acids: CASSLTPSGYHEQYF. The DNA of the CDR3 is TGTGCCAGCAGCTTGACGCCTTCTGGGTACCACGAGCAGTACTTC. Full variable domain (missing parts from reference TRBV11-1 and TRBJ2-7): EAEVAQSPRYKITEKSQAVAFWCDPISGHATLYWYRQILGQGPELLVQFQDESVVDDSQLPKDRFSAERLKGVDSTLKIQPAELGDSAMYLCASSLTPSGYHEQYFGPGTRLTVT.

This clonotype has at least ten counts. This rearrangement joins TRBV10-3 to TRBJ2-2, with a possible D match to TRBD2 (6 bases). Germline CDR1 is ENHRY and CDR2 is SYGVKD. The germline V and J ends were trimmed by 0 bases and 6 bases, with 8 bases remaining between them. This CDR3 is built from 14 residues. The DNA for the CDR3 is TGTGCCATCAGTGAGTCATGGAGGGCCGGGGAGCTGTTTTTT. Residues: CAISESWRAGELFF.

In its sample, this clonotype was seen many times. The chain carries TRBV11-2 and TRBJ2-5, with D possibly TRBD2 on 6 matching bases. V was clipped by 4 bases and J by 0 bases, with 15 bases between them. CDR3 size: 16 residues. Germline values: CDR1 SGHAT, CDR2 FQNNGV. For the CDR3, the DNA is TGTGCCAGCAGCTACTGGGGTAGCGGAGACCAAGAGACCCAGTACTTC. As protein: CASSYWGSGDQETQYF.

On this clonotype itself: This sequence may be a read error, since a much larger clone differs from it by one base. Here the CDR3 DNA reads TGTGCCAGCAGTCCCCTAGCGGGAGCGCACGAGCATTACTTC. It specifies CASSPLAGAHEHYF. The chain carries TRBV6-1 and TRBJ2-7; 10 bases align to TRBD2. Germline CDR1 reads MNHNS; CDR2 reads SASEGT. There are 14 residues in the CDR3.

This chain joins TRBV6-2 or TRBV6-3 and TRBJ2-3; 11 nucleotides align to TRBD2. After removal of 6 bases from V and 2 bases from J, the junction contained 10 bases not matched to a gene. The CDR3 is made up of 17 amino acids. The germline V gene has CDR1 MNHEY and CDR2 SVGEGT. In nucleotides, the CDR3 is TGTGCCAGCAGATCAAATCCACTAGCGGGAGACACAGATACGCAGTATTTT. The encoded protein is CASRSNPLAGDTDTQYF.

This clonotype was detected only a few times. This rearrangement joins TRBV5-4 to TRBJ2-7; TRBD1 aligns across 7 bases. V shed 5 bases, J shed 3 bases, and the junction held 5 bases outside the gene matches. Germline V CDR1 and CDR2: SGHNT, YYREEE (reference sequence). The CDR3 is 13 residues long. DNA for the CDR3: TGTGCCAGCAGTACAGGGGACATCTACGAGCAGTACTTC. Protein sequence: CASSTGDIYEQYF.

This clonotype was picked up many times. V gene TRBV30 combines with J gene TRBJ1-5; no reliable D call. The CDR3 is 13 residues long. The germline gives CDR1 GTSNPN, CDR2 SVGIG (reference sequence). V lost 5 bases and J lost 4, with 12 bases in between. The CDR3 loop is CAWSNRRNQPQHF. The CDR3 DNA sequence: TGTGCCTGGTCAAACCGGCGGAATCAGCCCCAGCATTTT.

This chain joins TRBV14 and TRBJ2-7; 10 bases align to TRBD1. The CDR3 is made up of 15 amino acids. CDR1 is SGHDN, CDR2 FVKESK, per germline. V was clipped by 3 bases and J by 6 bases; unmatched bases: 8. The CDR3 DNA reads TGTGCCAGCAGCCACCGAGCCGGGACAGGGGTCGAGCAGTACTTC. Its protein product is CASSHRAGTGVEQYF.

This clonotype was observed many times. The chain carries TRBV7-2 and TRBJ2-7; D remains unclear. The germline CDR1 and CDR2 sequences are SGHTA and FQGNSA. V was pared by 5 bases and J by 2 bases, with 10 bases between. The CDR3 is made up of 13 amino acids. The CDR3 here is CASSVTRTYEQYF. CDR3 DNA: TGTGCCAGCAGCGTTACCCGAACCTACGAGCAGTACTTC.

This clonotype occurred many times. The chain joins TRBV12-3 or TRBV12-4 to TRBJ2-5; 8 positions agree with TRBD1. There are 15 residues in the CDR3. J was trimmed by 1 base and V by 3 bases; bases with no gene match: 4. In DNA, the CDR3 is TGTGCCAGCAGTTTCGGACAGGGAAGCCAAGAGACCCAGTACTTC. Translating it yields CASSFGQGSQETQYF.

This chain's CDR3 is CASSQRWTEAFF. The CDR3 DNA sequence: TGTGCCAGCAGCCAAAGGTGGACTGAAGCTTTCTTT. The V and J genes are TRBV7-8 and TRBJ1-1; D gene unclear. The CDR3 consists of 12 residues. Trimming pared 5 bases from V and 5 bases from J, leaving 9 bases between. Germline CDR1 and CDR2: SGHVS and FQNEAQ. The full variable domain, in which reference TRBV7-8 and TRBJ1-1 provide the parts outside the CDR3, is GAGVSQSPRYKVAKRGQDVALRCDPISGHVSLFWYQQALGQGPEFLTYFQNEAQLDKSGLPSDRFFAERPEGSVSTLKIQRTQQEDSAVYLCASSQRWTEAFFGQGTRLTVV.

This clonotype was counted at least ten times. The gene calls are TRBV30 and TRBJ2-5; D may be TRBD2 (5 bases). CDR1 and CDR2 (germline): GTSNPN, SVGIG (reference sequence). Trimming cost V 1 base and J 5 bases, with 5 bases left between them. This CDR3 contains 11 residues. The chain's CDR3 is CAWSAGETQYF. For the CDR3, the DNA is TGTGCCTGGAGTGCGGGGGAGACCCAGTACTTC.

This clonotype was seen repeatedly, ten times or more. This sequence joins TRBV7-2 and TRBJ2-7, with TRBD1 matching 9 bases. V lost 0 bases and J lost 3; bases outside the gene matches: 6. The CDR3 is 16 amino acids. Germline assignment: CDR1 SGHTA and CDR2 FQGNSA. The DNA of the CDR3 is TGTGCCAGCAGCTTAGCATCGACAGGGGGATACTACGAGCAGTACTTC. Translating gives CASSLASTGGYYEQYF. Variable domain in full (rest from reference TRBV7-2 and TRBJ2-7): GAGVSQSPSNKVTEKGKDVELRCDPISGHTALYWYRQSLGQGLEFLIYFQGNSAPDKSGLPSDRFSAERTGGSVSTLTIQRTQQEDSAVYLCASSLASTGGYYEQYFGPGTRLTVT.

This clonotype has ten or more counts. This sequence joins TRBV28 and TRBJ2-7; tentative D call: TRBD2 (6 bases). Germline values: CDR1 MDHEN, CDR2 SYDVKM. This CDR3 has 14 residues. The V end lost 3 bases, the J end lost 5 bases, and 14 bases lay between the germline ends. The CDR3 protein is CASSFPEGADEQYF. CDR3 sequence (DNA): TGTGCCAGCAGTTTTCCGGAGGGTGCGGACGAGCAGTACTTC.

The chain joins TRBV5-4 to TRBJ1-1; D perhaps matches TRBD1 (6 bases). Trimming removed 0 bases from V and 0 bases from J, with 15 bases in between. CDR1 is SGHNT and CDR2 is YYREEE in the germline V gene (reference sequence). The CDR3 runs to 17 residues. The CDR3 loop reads CASSLDNTGLVNTEAFF. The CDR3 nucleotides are TGTGCCAGCAGCTTGGATAACACAGGGTTGGTGAACACTGAAGCTTTCTTT.

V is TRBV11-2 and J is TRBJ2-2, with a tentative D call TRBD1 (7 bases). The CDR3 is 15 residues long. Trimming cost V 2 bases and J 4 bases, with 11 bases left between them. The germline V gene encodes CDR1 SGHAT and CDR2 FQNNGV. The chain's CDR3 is CASSLFQGGTGELFF. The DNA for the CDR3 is TGTGCCAGCAGCTTATTTCAGGGGGGCACCGGGGAGCTGTTTTTT.

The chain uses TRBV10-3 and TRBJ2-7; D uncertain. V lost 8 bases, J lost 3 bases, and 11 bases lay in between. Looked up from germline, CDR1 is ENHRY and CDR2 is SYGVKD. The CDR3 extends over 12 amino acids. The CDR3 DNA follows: TGTGCCATCTCCCCAGCGCACTACGAGCAGTACTTC. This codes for CAISPAHYEQYF.

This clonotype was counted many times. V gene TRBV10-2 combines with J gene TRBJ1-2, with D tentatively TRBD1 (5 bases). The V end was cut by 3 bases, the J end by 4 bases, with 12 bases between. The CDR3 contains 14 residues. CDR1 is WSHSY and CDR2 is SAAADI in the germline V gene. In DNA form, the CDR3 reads TGCGCCAGCAGTGACGACAGAAACCCCTATGGCTACACCTTC. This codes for CASSDDRNPYGYTF.

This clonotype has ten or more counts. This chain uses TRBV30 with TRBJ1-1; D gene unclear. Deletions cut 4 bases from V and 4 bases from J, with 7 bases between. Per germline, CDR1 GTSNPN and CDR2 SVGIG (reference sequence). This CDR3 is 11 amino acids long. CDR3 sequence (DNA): TGTGCCTGGACGCGGGCCACTGAAGCTTTCTTT. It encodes CAWTRATEAFF.

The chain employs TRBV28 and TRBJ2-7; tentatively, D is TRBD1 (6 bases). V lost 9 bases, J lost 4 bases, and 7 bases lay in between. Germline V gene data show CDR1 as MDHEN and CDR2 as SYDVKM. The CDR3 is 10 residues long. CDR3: CASGQYEQYF. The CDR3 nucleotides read TGTGCCAGTGGACAGTACGAGCAGTACTTC.

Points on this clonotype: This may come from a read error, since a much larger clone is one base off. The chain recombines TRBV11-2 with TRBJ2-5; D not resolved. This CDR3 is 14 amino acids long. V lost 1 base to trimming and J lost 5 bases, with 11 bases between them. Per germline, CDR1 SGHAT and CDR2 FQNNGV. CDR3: CASSLGVVGETQYF. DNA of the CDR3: TGTGCCAGCAGCTTAGGGGTGGTAGGGGAGACCCAGTACTTC. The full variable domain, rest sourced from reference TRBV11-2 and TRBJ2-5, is EAGVAQSPRYKIIEKRQSVAFWCNPISGHATLYWYQQILGQGPKLLIQFQNNGVVDDSQLPKDRFSAERLKGVDSTLKIQPAKLEDSAVYLCASSLGVVGETQYFGPGTRLLVL.

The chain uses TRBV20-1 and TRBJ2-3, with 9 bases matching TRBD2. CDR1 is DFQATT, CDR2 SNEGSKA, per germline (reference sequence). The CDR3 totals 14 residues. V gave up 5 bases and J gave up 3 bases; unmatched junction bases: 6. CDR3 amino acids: CSAFSGRGTDTQYF. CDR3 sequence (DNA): TGCAGTGCTTTTAGCGGGAGAGGTACAGATACGCAGTATTTT.

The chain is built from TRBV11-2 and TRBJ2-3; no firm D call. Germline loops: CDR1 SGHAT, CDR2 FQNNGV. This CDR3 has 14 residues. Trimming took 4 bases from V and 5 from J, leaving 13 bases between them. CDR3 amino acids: CASSSGNSGDTQYF. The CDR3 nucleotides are TGTGCCAGCAGCTCCGGTAACTCTGGAGATACGCAGTATTTT.

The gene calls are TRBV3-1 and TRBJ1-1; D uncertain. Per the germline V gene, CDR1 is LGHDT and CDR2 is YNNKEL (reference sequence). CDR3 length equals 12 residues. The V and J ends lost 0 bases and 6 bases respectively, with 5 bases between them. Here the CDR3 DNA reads TGTGCCAGCAGCCAAGAGATATCTGAAGCTTTCTTT. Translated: CASSQEISEAFF.

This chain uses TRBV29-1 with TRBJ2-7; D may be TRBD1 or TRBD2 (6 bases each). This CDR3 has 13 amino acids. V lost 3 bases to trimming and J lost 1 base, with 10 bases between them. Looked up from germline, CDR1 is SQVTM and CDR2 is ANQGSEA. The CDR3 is CSVEGGLSYEQYF. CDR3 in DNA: TGCAGCGTTGAGGGGGGCCTATCCTACGAGCAGTACTTC.

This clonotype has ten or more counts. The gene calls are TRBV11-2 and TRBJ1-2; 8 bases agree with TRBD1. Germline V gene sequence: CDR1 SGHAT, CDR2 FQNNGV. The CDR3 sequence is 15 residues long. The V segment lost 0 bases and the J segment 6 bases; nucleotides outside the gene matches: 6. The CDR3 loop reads CASSLDFGTGDGYTF. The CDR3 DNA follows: TGTGCCAGCAGCTTAGATTTTGGGACAGGCGATGGCTACACCTTC.

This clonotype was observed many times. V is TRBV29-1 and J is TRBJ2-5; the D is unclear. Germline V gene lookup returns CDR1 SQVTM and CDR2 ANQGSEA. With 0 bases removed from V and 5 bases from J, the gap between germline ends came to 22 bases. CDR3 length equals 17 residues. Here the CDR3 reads CSVEDGSRTPVGETQYF. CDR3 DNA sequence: TGCAGCGTTGAAGATGGTTCCCGGACGCCGGTGGGGGAGACCCAGTACTTC.

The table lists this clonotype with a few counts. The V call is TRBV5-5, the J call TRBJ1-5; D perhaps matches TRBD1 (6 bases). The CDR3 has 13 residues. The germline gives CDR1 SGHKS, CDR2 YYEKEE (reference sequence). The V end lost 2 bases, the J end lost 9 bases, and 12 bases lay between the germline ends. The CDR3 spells CASSLGGSGPQHF. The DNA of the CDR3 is TGTGCCAGCAGCTTAGGGGGATCCGGGCCCCAGCATTTT.